Presented here are 28 T cell receptor beta chains from one specimen sequenced in a study of B cell selection in AIRE deficiency. Regulatory T cells were sorted as CD4+CD25hiCD127low/negative cells. Only in-frame clones appear in the TCRdb table, and some are missing; sequencing was by immunoSEQ multiplex PCR. The data contain about 21,000 clones, about 94% of them singletons. Input material: Tregs sorted from PBMCs. The receptors were sampled from a human donor with AIRE deficiency.

The chain has TRBV19 and TRBJ2-2; 7 bases are a match to TRBD2. CDR1 is LNHDA, CDR2 SQIVND, per germline (reference sequence). The CDR3 contains 16 residues. V lost 1 base, J lost 7 bases, and 9 bases stayed unmatched. The CDR3 is CASSIGAGVVLGELFF. CDR3 nucleotides: TGTGCCAGTAGTATAGGCGCGGGAGTGGTCCTCGGGGAGCTGTTTTTT.

The chain recombines TRBV18 with TRBJ2-2; 15 nucleotides line up with TRBD2. The CDR3 consists of 19 residues. Trimming took 1 base from V and 4 from J; bases not matched to a gene: 7. Germline loops: CDR1 KGHSH, CDR2 LQKENI. CDR3 DNA: TGTGCCAGCTCACCACTGAGGACTAGCGGGAGGGAAGGCACCGGGGAGCTGTTTTTT. It translates to CASSPLRTSGREGTGELFF.

The J gene is TRBJ1-5, the V gene TRBV9; no definite D call. Per germline, CDR1 SGDLS and CDR2 YYNGEE. Trimming left V 0 bases short and J 0 bases short, with 4 bases between. CDR3 length: 14 residues. The CDR3 sequence: CASSVGPSNQPQHF. In nucleotides, the CDR3 is TGTGCCAGCAGCGTAGGACCTAGCAATCAGCCCCAGCATTTT.

V and J are TRBV7-8 and TRBJ2-7; no reliable D call. V lost 2 bases and J lost 0, with 8 bases in between. Germline-derived CDR1 and CDR2 are SGHVS and FQNEAQ. The CDR3 is made up of 14 amino acids. In nucleotides, the CDR3 is TGTGCCAGCAGCTTAAGACCCAGCTCCTACGAGCAGTACTTC. It is translated as CASSLRPSSYEQYF.

This clone was observed once. J is TRBJ2-7 and V is TRBV6-6, with D perhaps matching TRBD2 (5 bases). The V gene's germline CDR1 is MNHNY and CDR2 SVGAGI (reference sequence). This CDR3 region has 15 residues. Trimming cost V 6 bases and J 2 bases, with 17 bases left between them. Here the CDR3 reads CASRFLNSAPYEQYF. Here the CDR3 DNA reads TGTGCCAGCAGATTTCTGAATAGCGCACCCTACGAGCAGTACTTC.

The rearrangement joins TRBV12-2 to TRBJ2-3; the table's D call, TRBD2, has no DNA check behind it. TRBV12-2 is a recognized pseudogene. The CDR3 is 14 residues long. The CDR3 reads CASRSRGCTDTQYF. The CDR3 bases are TGTGCAAGTCGCTCCAGAGGGTGCACAGATACGCAGTATTTT.

This chain connects TRBV5-1 to TRBJ2-3, with 7 bases that match TRBD1. This CDR3 is 14 amino acids long. Looked up from germline, CDR1 is SGHRS and CDR2 is YFSETQ. Trimming at V came to 0 bases and at J to 6 bases, leaving 4 bases not matched to a gene. The DNA of the CDR3 is TGCGCCAGCAGCTTGGTAGGGGGCCTGGATACGCAGTATTTT. It specifies CASSLVGGLDTQYF.

The V and J genes are TRBV6-1 and TRBJ1-1, with 7 positions matching TRBD1. Trimming cost V 4 bases and J 6 bases; bases outside gene matches: 11. This CDR3 has 15 residues. Germline CDR1 MNHNS, CDR2 SASEGT. CDR3 DNA: TGTGCCAGCAGTGCTCGGGACAGCCGCGGCGCTGAAGCTTTCTTT. Protein: CASSARDSRGAEAFF.

This sequence joins TRBV7-2 and TRBJ2-7; D not resolved. Germline loops: CDR1 SGHTA, CDR2 FQGNSA. This CDR3 comprises 14 residues. V lost 4 bases and J 2 bases, leaving 12 bases between the germline ends. CDR3 nucleotides: TGTGCCAGCAGCTCCCGGGCCGCAACCTACGAGCAGTACTTC. This encodes CASSSRAATYEQYF.

This sequence joins TRBV5-1 and TRBJ2-1; 10 nucleotides agree with TRBD1. Germline-derived CDR1 and CDR2 are SGHRS and YFSETQ. Germline trimming cut 4 bases from V and 12 bases from J; bases unmatched to any gene: 16. The CDR3 sequence is 16 residues long. This CDR3 is CASSPQTGGLMWGQFF. In DNA form, the CDR3 reads TGCGCCAGCAGCCCTCAGACAGGGGGCTTGATGTGGGGGCAGTTCTTC.

The chain recombines TRBV28 with TRBJ2-1; TRBD2 might be the D (5 bases). Germline V lookup: CDR1 MDHEN, CDR2 SYDVKM. The V and J ends lost 6 bases and 2 bases respectively, with 14 bases between them. The CDR3 consists of 15 residues. For the CDR3, the DNA is TGTGCCAGCAGCCCCTCCCTCGGGACCTACAATGAGCAGTTCTTC. Its translation: CASSPSLGTYNEQFF. Drawing the rest from reference TRBV28 and TRBJ2-1, the complete variable domain is DVKVTQSSRYLVKRTGEKVFLECVQDMDHENMFWYRQDPGLGLRLIYFSYDVKMKEKGDIPEGYSVSREKKERFSLILESASTNQTSMYLCASSPSLGTYNEQFFGPGTRLTVL.

This clone was counted only a few times. The genes are TRBV2 and TRBJ1-3; D gene ambiguous. Germline V gives CDR1 SNHLY, CDR2 FYNNEI. V was trimmed by 6 bases and J by 0 bases, leaving 3 bases between them. CDR3 length equals 12 residues. The CDR3 here is CASRLSGNTIYF. The CDR3 nucleotides read TGTGCCAGCAGGCTCTCTGGAAACACCATATATTTT. The full variable domain, rest sourced from reference TRBV2 and TRBJ1-3, is EPEVTQTPSHQVTQMGQEVILRCVPISNHLYFYWYRQILGQKVEFLVSFYNNEISEKSEIFDDQFSVERPDGSNFTLKIRSTKLEDSAMYFCASRLSGNTIYFGEGSWLTVV.

This chain links TRBV5-1 with TRBJ2-4, with D uncertain. Germline V gives CDR1 SGHRS, CDR2 YFSETQ. The CDR3 runs 16 residues. The V end was cut by 4 bases, the J end by 0 bases, with 14 bases between. Here the CDR3 DNA reads TGCGCCAGCAGCGACCGATCGAGTTTAGCCAAAAACATTCAGTACTTC. Protein sequence: CASSDRSSLAKNIQYF.

This rearrangement joins TRBV6-6 to TRBJ1-2; no definite D call. V was shortened by 1 base and J by 9 bases, with 12 bases between the two germline ends. Germline V lookup: CDR1 MNHNY, CDR2 SVGAGI (reference sequence). This CDR3 contains 13 residues. The CDR3 DNA reads as TGTGCCAGCAGTTACTTGGCAGGCCTTCGCTACACCTTC. Translation: CASSYLAGLRYTF.

The V gene is TRBV7-8, the J gene TRBJ2-3, with 8 nucleotides matching TRBD2. The CDR3 runs 17 residues. The V segment lost 1 base and the J segment 0 bases; nucleotides outside the gene matches: 6. Germline CDR1 is SGHVS and CDR2 is FQNEAQ. CDR3 amino acids: CASSLGWASGSTDTQYF. CDR3 nucleotide sequence: TGTGCCAGCAGCTTAGGTTGGGCTAGCGGGAGCACAGATACGCAGTATTTT.

V is TRBV11-2 and J is TRBJ2-5; maybe TRBD2 (6 bases). Germline V gene data show CDR1 as SGHAT and CDR2 as FQNNGV. Trimming took 5 bases from V and 5 from J, leaving 12 bases between them. The length of the CDR3 is 13 residues. CDR3 nucleotides: TGTGCCAGCAGCCCTGGTACTAGCGAGACCCAGTACTTC. Translating it yields CASSPGTSETQYF.

The genes are TRBV19 and TRBJ2-1; 12 positions agree with TRBD2. Germline V gene sequence: CDR1 LNHDA, CDR2 SQIVND (reference sequence). This CDR3 has 17 amino acids. With V trimmed by 8 bases and J by 0 bases, 8 bases remained unmatched. Written as DNA, the CDR3 is TGTGCCAGTCGACCTCTAGCGGGAGGGGTCTCCTACAATGAGCAGTTCTTC. Amino acid sequence: CASRPLAGGVSYNEQFF.

The rearrangement joins TRBV6-5 to TRBJ2-1, with 7 bases identical to TRBD2. Germline V gives CDR1 MNHEY, CDR2 SVGAGI. CDR3 length equals 14 residues. Trimming at V came to 4 bases and at J to 10 bases, leaving 10 bases not matched to a gene. CDR3 in amino acids: CASSSYSGIPEQFF. As DNA, the CDR3 is TGTGCCAGCAGTTCATACAGCGGGATCCCCGAGCAGTTCTTC.

With respect to this clone: At one end, the junction sequence differs from germline, possibly due to a read error. The CDR3 sequence is CASRLSWTGSGELFF. As DNA, the CDR3 is TGCGCCAGCCGCTTATCCTGGACAGGGTCCGGGGAGCTGTTTTTT. The J gene is TRBJ2-2, the V gene TRBV5-1; 8 bases fit TRBD1. Per the germline V gene, CDR1 is SGHRS and CDR2 is YFSETQ. The CDR3 extends over 15 amino acids.

This clone was seen a single time. V and J are TRBV18 and TRBJ1-2; no reliable D call. Germline V gene sequence: CDR1 KGHSH, CDR2 LQKENI. This CDR3 has 13 amino acids. Trimming took 6 bases from V and 4 from J, leaving 12 bases between them. The chain's CDR3 is CASSPSDFYGYTF. CDR3 in DNA: TGTGCCAGCTCGCCTTCGGACTTCTATGGCTACACCTTC.

The genes are TRBV6-5 and TRBJ2-1, with TRBD1 identical over 9 bases. Trimming cost V 3 bases and J 7 bases; bases outside gene matches: 7. Germline CDR1 MNHEY, CDR2 SVGAGI. The CDR3 sequence is 15 residues long. This chain's CDR3 is CASSYSGQGRNEQFF. CDR3 bases: TGTGCCAGCAGTTATTCGGGACAGGGTCGAAATGAGCAGTTCTTC.

The V and J genes are TRBV5-1 and TRBJ2-7; 9 nucleotides agree with TRBD2. CDR3 length: 17 residues. CDR1 SGHRS and CDR2 YFSETQ come from the germline V gene. With V trimmed by 0 bases and J by 0 bases, 7 bases remained unmatched. CDR3 in DNA: TGCGCCAGCAGCTTGGATCCTAGCGGGGTCAGCTCCTACGAGCAGTACTTC. Protein product: CASSLDPSGVSSYEQYF.

This clone showed up just once. The V call is TRBV4-3, the J call TRBJ2-1; D is perhaps TRBD2 (6 bases). The CDR3 consists of 17 residues. V lost 0 bases and J lost 0, with 12 bases in between. Germline assignment: CDR1 LGHNA and CDR2 YSLEER. CDR3 sequence (DNA): TGCGCCAGCAGCCAAGATGCGCGTAGCGGCTCCTACAATGAGCAGTTCTTC. Protein product: CASSQDARSGSYNEQFF.

The chain joins TRBV18 to TRBJ1-4; the D is unclear. The germline CDR1 and CDR2 sequences are KGHSH and LQKENI. This CDR3 spans 15 amino acids. Trimming removed 6 bases at V and 6 bases at J, with 17 bases between. CDR3 nucleotides: TGTGCCAGCTCGCGTTCAGTAGGGAGGGATGAAAAACTGTTTTTT. It encodes CASSRSVGRDEKLFF. The variable domain in full, with the rest retrieved from reference TRBV18 and TRBJ1-4, is NAGVMQNPRHLVRRRGQEARLRCSPMKGHSHVYWYRQLPEEGLKFMVYLQKENIIDESGMPKERFSAEFPKEGPSILRIQQVVRGDSAAYFCASSRSVGRDEKLFFGSGTQLSVL.

The rearrangement joins TRBV5-1 to TRBJ2-1, with 7 bases fitting TRBD1. In germline, CDR1 is SGHRS, CDR2 YFSETQ. The CDR3 is made up of 14 amino acids. V shed 5 bases, J shed 7 bases, and the junction held 9 bases outside the gene matches. DNA for the CDR3: TGCGCCAGCAGAGGGGGCCTCTTAGAAAATGAGCAGTTCTTC. Translated, it gives CASRGGLLENEQFF.

The chain links TRBV7-9 to TRBJ2-7, with 10 bases matching TRBD2. The CDR3 sequence is 17 residues long. Looked up from germline, CDR1 is SEHNR and CDR2 is FQNEAQ (reference sequence). The junction had 11 bases not matched to a gene; V was cut back by 2 bases and J by 4 bases. CDR3 sequence: CASSLSFTSGMSYEQYF. The CDR3 DNA follows: TGTGCCAGCAGCTTATCGTTTACTAGCGGGATGTCGTACGAGCAGTACTTC.

V and J are TRBV29-1 and TRBJ1-2, with D unclear. Trimming took 6 bases from V and 2 from J, leaving 13 bases between them. This CDR3 comprises 13 residues. Germline V gives CDR1 SQVTM, CDR2 ANQGSEA. CDR3 residues: CSVGPNQNYGYTF. In DNA form, the CDR3 reads TGCAGCGTAGGGCCTAACCAAAACTATGGCTACACCTTC.

The chain recombines TRBV6-5 with TRBJ1-1; 7 bases map to TRBD1. Losses at the gene ends were 6 bases for V and 5 bases for J; bases not matched to a gene: 9. Per germline, CDR1 MNHEY and CDR2 SVGAGI. This CDR3 is built from 14 residues. The CDR3 DNA is TGTGCCAGCAGGAGACAGGGTGGTAGGACTGAAGCTTTCTTT. Translating gives CASRRQGGRTEAFF.